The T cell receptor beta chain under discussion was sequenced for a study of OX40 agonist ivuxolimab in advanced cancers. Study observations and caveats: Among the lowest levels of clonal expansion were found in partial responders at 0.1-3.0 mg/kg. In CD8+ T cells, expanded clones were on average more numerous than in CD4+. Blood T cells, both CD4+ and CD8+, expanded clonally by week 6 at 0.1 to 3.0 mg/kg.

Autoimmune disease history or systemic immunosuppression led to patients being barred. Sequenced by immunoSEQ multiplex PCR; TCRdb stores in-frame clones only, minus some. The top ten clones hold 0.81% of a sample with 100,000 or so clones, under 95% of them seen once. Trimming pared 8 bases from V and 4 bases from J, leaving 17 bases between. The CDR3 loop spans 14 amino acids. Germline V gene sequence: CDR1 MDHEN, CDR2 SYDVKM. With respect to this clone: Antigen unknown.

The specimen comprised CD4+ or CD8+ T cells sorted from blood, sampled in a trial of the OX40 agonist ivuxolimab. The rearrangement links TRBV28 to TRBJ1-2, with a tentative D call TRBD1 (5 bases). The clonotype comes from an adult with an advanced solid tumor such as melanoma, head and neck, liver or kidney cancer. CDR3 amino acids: CASGRWGRFYGYTF. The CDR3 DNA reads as TGTGCCAGCGGACGATGGGGCCGGTTCTATGGCTACACCTTC.